This TCR beta chain emerged from a study of patients and donors after allogeneic stem cell transplantation. CDR3 size: 15 residues. A word on this clonotype: With a much larger clone just one base away, this may be a read error.

TCRdb re-derived calls from the RT-PCR reads in MiXCR, one entry per CDR3 protein. The sample records roughly 960,000 distinct CDR3 sequences, roughly 18% being singletons. Sequenced sample: blood, either unsorted or a sorted T cell fraction (not recorded which). The chain employs TRBV12-3 or TRBV12-4 and TRBJ2-5; TRBD2 aligns across 10 bases. This receptor was taken from a human donor who was either an allogeneic HSCT recipient or a stem cell or donor lymphocyte infusion donor (not recorded which). It is not recorded whose cells these are; they may come from a transplant donor. In nucleotides, the CDR3 is TGTGCCAGCAGTTTGTCTAGCGGGAGTACGGAGACCCTGTACTTC. Its protein product is CASSLSSGSTETLYF.